This T cell receptor (beta chain) was documented in a study of T cells in Graves' hyperthyroidism and ophthalmopathy. Turning to the study itself: Prior to any treatment, at the point of initial diagnosis, peripheral blood was collected.

This clonotype was seen at least ten times. Not enrolled were patients with uncontrolled infection, other autoimmune disease, pregnancy or lactation. The source material, RNA transcripts, was used to amplify TCR beta CDR3 regions. HTBI primers drove first-round RT-PCR of the TCR CDR3. TCRdb re-called the multiplex PCR reads with MiXCR, one entry per CDR3 protein. The sample has 300,000 to 450,000 distinct CDR3 sequences, roughly 20% seen once. This CDR3 region has 14 residues. V was shortened by 4 bases and J by 5 bases, with 14 bases between the two germline ends. The germline CDR1 and CDR2 sequences are SEHNR and FQNEAQ (reference sequence).

The clonotype was recovered from a woman aged 35 to 49 with Graves' ophthalmopathy. The sequenced material came from blood. The V gene is TRBV7-9, the J gene TRBJ1-1; D gene ambiguous. DNA of the CDR3: TGTGCCAGCAGCTGGGAGGGAGTCGGGACTGAAGCTTTCTTT. Translated, it gives CASSWEGVGTEAFF.